Included here is one T cell receptor (beta chain) sequence, with context. It lacks a known antigen. It has no much larger one-base neighbor in the sample; base qualities were not kept. The data originate from a study of follicular helper T cells after annual influenza vaccination (dated 2017 in TCRdb). In the study overall: After each seasonal influenza vaccination, blood samples were collected on days 0, 7 and 28. To study recall of cTfh clones, some subjects were followed across successive annual vaccinations spanning the 2013-2014, 2014-2015 and 2015-2016 seasons. One week after vaccination, a second recruited cohort of approximately 11 subjects (Table S1) displayed a similar ICOS+CD38+ cTfh response. Multi-year samples were available for six subjects, with four spanning two vaccination seasons and two spanning three seasons. Samples from 2013-2014 were cryopreserved, whereas samples from 2015 were processed immediately after collection.

Library preparation used the immunoSEQ multiplex PCR assay. Adaptive Biotechnologies carried out TCRB amplification, library preparation, sequencing and preliminary bioinformatics at Survey level resolution. For TCRB sequencing, genomic DNA from the sorted cTfh populations was amplified by multiplex PCR. As for the original processing: Clonality was calculated in R as 1 minus normalized Shannon entropy, and the Gini index was computed with the R package ineq. Overlap score was defined as the summed counts of shared sequences divided by the total counts of all sequences in both compared samples. Significance of shared clonotypes was assessed by Fisher's exact test, with a theoretical repertoire of 10^7 TCRB sequences assumed. The clones in this table, taken by TCRdb from immuneACCESS, are in-frame only. Not every clone is retained; where verified, under half of the shortfall comes from an unresolved V gene, and the cause of the rest is unknown. For V, J and clone size, that table is used; D and trimming come from the DNA. Within this sample are approximately 10,000 clones, with about 85% of them counted one time only. Together, the top ten hold 3% to 4% of the sample.

General conclusions and limits of the study: Because only about 9-21% of the analyzed cells gave productive TCRB sequences, there was no way to sample rare clonotypes. Successive annual vaccinations recalled a recurrent oligoclonal ICOS+CD38+ cTfh response that contained tetramer and AIM influenza-specific clonotypes. ICOS+CD38+ cTfh clonality correlated with the frequency of that population, and its change correlated with the change in circulating plasmablast frequency. Day 7 ICOS+CD38+ clones were most often found later in ICOS-CD38- cTfh, suggesting that subset may serve as a memory reservoir.

The time point label here, explained by the study, means: 2015-2016 season, pre-vaccination. Seasonal inactivated influenza vaccine (Fluvarix) was administered to adults, and sorted blood CD4 subsets were tracked by TCRB sequencing before and after vaccination. To be eligible, subjects had to live in the community and must not have received influenza vaccine in the previous 6 months. Exclusions included influenza vaccine contraindications, substance abuse, HIV/AIDS, active malignancy, immunomodulatory medication and active illness such as respiratory infection. At each time point, somewhere between roughly 35 and 110 mL of blood was taken. Circulating Tfh were defined as non-naive CD4+CXCR5+PD-1+ cells, and these cells were sorted into ICOS+CD38+ and ICOS-CD38- fractions. Either Ficoll-Paque PLUS or SepMate separation was used to isolate PBMC. Before DNA extraction, cell subsets were sorted from PBMC on a BD FACS Aria.

From a lookup of the germline V gene, CDR1 and CDR2 are LGHNT and FRNRAP. The trim is 9 bases for V and 4 bases for J, with a gap of 9 bases between the germline ends. The CDR3 spans 11 residues, from the cysteine through the phenylalanine. Of the read, only the CDR3 DNA is kept; its 33 bases are in frame from base 1. The receptor comes from an adult who received the influenza vaccine. The chain is encoded by TRBV12-5 joined to TRBJ1-1, with no confidently assigned D gene. The material sequenced was CXCR5+ CD38- circulating T follicular helper cells from blood, taken on the day of influenza vaccination. The cell subset or site label, as the study defines it: circulating Tfh, non-naive CD4+CXCR5+PD-1+ (ICOS+CD38+ or ICOS-CD38-). The nucleotides read TGTGCTAGCGTACGGGGCACTGAAGCTTTCTTT. Its amino acids are CASVRGTEAFF.